These 10 T cell receptor beta chains originate from one sample sequenced in a study of cytomegalovirus exposure and HLA in healthy donors. Vbeta (60) and Jbeta (13) primers were used in the PCR. The method was immunoSEQ multiplex PCR; TCRdb's version includes in-frame clones alone and lacks a portion of them. The sample consists of 100,000 to 120,000 clones, about three quarters of them appearing once. Material for sequencing was PBMCs. The receptors come from a woman in her fifties or sixties in good health and CMV-seropositive.

The gene calls are TRBV5-1 and TRBJ2-1; 7 bases map to TRBD2. Germline CDR1 SGHRS, CDR2 YFSETQ. Losses at the gene ends were 8 bases for V and 5 bases for J; bases not matched to a gene: 7. The CDR3 is made up of 13 amino acids. CDR3 DNA sequence: TGCGCCAGTAAACCCGGGACTAACAATGAGCAGTTCTTC. Translating gives CASKPGTNNEQFF.

The chain is built from TRBV9 and TRBJ2-1, with D perhaps matching TRBD2 (7 bases). The CDR3 spans 15 residues. V shed 2 bases and J shed 4 bases, with 13 bases lying between them. Germline V gives CDR1 SGDLS, CDR2 YYNGEE. The CDR3 DNA sequence: TGTGCCAGCAGCGTTGCGGGGGCCCCGTACAATGAGCAGTTCTTC. It encodes CASSVAGAPYNEQFF.

This clone appeared a few times. The chain combines TRBV5-4 with TRBJ2-1, with 9 bases identical to TRBD2. The CDR3 length is 15 residues. Trimming removed 2 bases from V and 5 bases from J; junction bases left unmatched: 5. Germline loops: CDR1 SGHNT, CDR2 YYREEE (reference sequence). The CDR3 is CASSLSVAGDNEQFF. As DNA, the CDR3 is TGTGCCAGCAGCTTATCGGTAGCGGGAGACAATGAGCAGTTCTTC.

The chain carries TRBV19 and TRBJ2-7; 8 bases line up with TRBD2. The CDR3 sequence is 14 residues long. The trim removed 7 bases at V and 0 bases at J, leaving 5 bases unmatched. CDR1 and CDR2 (germline): LNHDA, SQIVND (reference sequence). The CDR3 reads CASTPGLDSYEQYF. DNA of the CDR3: TGTGCCAGTACCCCGGGACTAGACTCCTACGAGCAGTACTTC.

The V gene is TRBV6-4, the J gene TRBJ2-7; 7 bases fit TRBD1. The germline V gene encodes CDR1 MRHNA and CDR2 SNTAGT. V shed 5 bases, J shed 7 bases, and the junction held 8 bases outside the gene matches. The CDR3 spans 13 residues. CDR3 protein: CASSFRSGGEQYF. Written as DNA, the CDR3 is TGTGCCAGCAGTTTTCGGTCAGGGGGTGAGCAGTACTTC.

CDR3 loop: CAIRGTSGRSYEQYF. CDR3 nucleotides: TGTGCCATCAGGGGGACTAGCGGGAGGTCCTACGAGCAGTACTTC. The chain joins TRBV10-3 to TRBJ2-7; 15 bases fit TRBD2. Losses at the gene ends were 6 bases for V and 1 base for J; bases not matched to a gene: 1. The CDR3 has 15 amino acids. Looked up from germline, CDR1 is ENHRY and CDR2 is SYGVKD.

The chain links TRBV4-2 to TRBJ1-2; D is perhaps TRBD1 (6 bases). The CDR3 has 17 amino acids. Trimming removed 0 bases at V and 0 bases at J, with 14 bases between. The germline CDR1 and CDR2 sequences are LGHNA and YNFKEQ. The CDR3 here is CASSQDLRTAANYGYTF. In nucleotides, the CDR3 is TGTGCCAGCAGCCAAGACCTAAGGACAGCCGCTAACTATGGCTACACCTTC.

This clone occurred a few times. The chain links TRBV5-6 to TRBJ1-1; D might be TRBD1 (6 bases). This CDR3 has 15 residues. Trimming shortened V by 3 bases and J by 1 base, and 13 bases separated the two germline ends. Germline assignment: CDR1 SGHDT and CDR2 YYEEEE. The CDR3 sequence is CASSSRVGANTEAFF. Written as DNA, the CDR3 is TGTGCCAGCAGCTCCCGGGTGGGGGCGAACACTGAAGCTTTCTTT.

This clone appeared many times. The J gene is TRBJ2-1, the V gene TRBV6-5, with D hard to call. Deletions cut 5 bases from V and 1 base from J, with 12 bases between. The germline CDR1 and CDR2 sequences are MNHEY and SVGAGI. This CDR3 comprises 15 residues. CDR3 sequence reads: CASSLQTTSYNEQFF. The CDR3 bases are TGTGCCAGCAGTCTTCAGACAACGTCCTACAATGAGCAGTTCTTC.

The chain employs TRBV23-1 and TRBJ1-5, with D possibly matching TRBD1 (6 bases). Being an ORF, TRBV23-1 has a function that is uncertain. The V gene lost 2 bases and the J gene lost 7 bases, with 9 bases spanning the gap. This CDR3 contains 13 residues. For the CDR3, the DNA is TGCGCCAGCAGTCAAAGGGGGAACCAGCCCCAGCATTTT. This translates into CASSQRGNQPQHF.